This T cell receptor (beta chain) was found in a study of T cells after yellow fever vaccination. Background on the study: The authors prepared low-cell-number fractions using SMART-Seq v4 Ultra Low Input.

One entry per CDR3 protein results from TCRdb running MiXCR on the 5' RACE reads. The sample has more than 450,000 distinct CDR3 sequences, just over 20% seen once. Sample: PBMCs, taken around 3 weeks after the first yellow fever vaccination. The TCR was taken from a man between 18 and 35 years old who received the YFV17D yellow fever vaccine.

The CDR3 reads CASSYVGELNNSPLHF. DNA for the CDR3: TGTGCCAGCAGTTACGTGGGAGAACTGAATAATTCACCCCTCCACTTT. The chain is built from TRBV6-2 or TRBV6-3 and TRBJ1-6; D not resolved. There are 16 residues in the CDR3. Trimming shortened V by 2 bases and J by 5 bases, and 13 bases separated the two germline ends. Per germline, CDR1 MNHEY and CDR2 SVGEGT.